These 25 T cell receptor beta chains came from one sample sequenced in a study of blood T cell repertoires in COVID-19. Method: immunoSEQ multiplex PCR; TCRdb's copy keeps in-frame clones and lacks some. Here the sample spans about 320,000 clones, over 80% being singletons. Sequenced sample: PBMCs or T cells enriched from blood (not recorded which). All receptors derive from a woman aged 18-29 years who had recovered from COVID-19.

This chain joins TRBV19 and TRBJ1-5, with D maybe TRBD1 (6 bases). The ends were cut back, 7 bases at V and 4 bases at J, with 20 bases in the middle. The CDR3 loop spans 16 amino acids. Per the germline V gene, CDR1 is LNHDA and CDR2 is SQIVND (reference sequence). CDR3 protein: CASTSPAGTLNQPQHF. The DNA of the CDR3 is TGTGCCAGTACCTCCCCGGCCGGGACACTTAATCAGCCCCAGCATTTT.

This rearrangement joins TRBV13 to TRBJ1-5; 10 bases are shared with TRBD1. The CDR3 extends over 19 amino acids. CDR1 is PRHDT and CDR2 is FYEKMQ in the germline V gene (reference sequence). V lost 5 bases and J lost 0; bases outside the gene matches: 13. CDR3 coding DNA: TGTGCCAGCAGCCCCCAGCTAGGGACAGGGGAGTATAGCAATCAGCCCCAGCATTTT. It codes for CASSPQLGTGEYSNQPQHF.

J is TRBJ2-1 and V is TRBV15; 7 nucleotides match TRBD2. Germline CDR1 and CDR2: LNHNV and YYDKDF (reference sequence). The ends lost 0 bases at V and 8 bases at J; junction bases unmatched: 7. The CDR3 has 15 amino acids. The CDR3 sequence: CATSRDPGGTYEQFF. CDR3 nucleotide sequence: TGTGCCACCAGCAGAGATCCGGGGGGAACCTATGAGCAGTTCTTC.

The chain links TRBV14 to TRBJ2-5; TRBD2 aligns across 8 bases. The junction had 8 bases not matched to a gene; V was cut back by 0 bases and J by 5 bases. The V gene's germline CDR1 is SGHDN and CDR2 FVKESK. This CDR3 has 16 residues. In nucleotides, the CDR3 is TGTGCCAGCAGCCAAGAGTTAGCGGGACGAGGGGAGACCCAGTACTTC. Its translation is CASSQELAGRGETQYF.

The count of this clone is one. V and J are TRBV4-2 and TRBJ2-6; 7 nucleotides line up with TRBD2. CDR1 and CDR2 from the germline V gene are LGHNA and YNFKEQ. The trim removed 0 bases at V and 4 bases at J, leaving 15 bases unmatched. The CDR3 runs to 20 residues. The CDR3 sequence is CASSQDRGSVISDGANVLTF. CDR3 in DNA: TGTGCCAGCAGCCAAGACCGCGGGAGTGTGATATCGGACGGGGCCAACGTCCTGACTTTC.

This clone was seen just once. The rearrangement links TRBV3-1 (or the pseudogene TRBV3-2) to TRBJ1-2; tentatively, D is TRBD1 (5 bases). Germline CDR1 and CDR2: LGHDT and YNNKEL (reference sequence). The CDR3 totals 15 residues. V was pared by 0 bases and J by 4 bases, with 12 bases between. The CDR3 spells CASSQDDSWGYGYTF. The CDR3 bases are TGTGCCAGCAGCCAAGACGACAGTTGGGGCTATGGCTACACCTTC.

This clone has just a few counts. The rearrangement joins TRBV30 to TRBJ1-6; D unresolved. CDR1 GTSNPN and CDR2 SVGIG come from the germline V gene (reference sequence). Trimming took 2 bases from V and 5 from J, leaving 7 bases between them. The CDR3 spans 13 residues. The CDR3, as DNA: TGTGCCTGGAGTAGTTTAGATAATTCACCCCTCCACTTT. It codes for CAWSSLDNSPLHF.

The chain has TRBV4-1 and TRBJ1-4, with 12 bases that match TRBD1. This CDR3 is 17 amino acids long. Germline V CDR1 and CDR2: MGHRA, YSYEKL. The V gene end was trimmed by 3 bases and the J gene end by 8 bases; junction bases not matched to a gene: 10. The DNA for the CDR3 is TGCGCCAGCAGCCAGGGACAGGGGGCCCTGAATGGGGAAAAACTGTTTTTT. Amino acid sequence: CASSQGQGALNGEKLFF.

Here the CDR3 DNA reads TGTGCCAGCAGTTACTCGGACAGGGGCTCCTACAATGAGCAGTTCTTC. Its translation is CASSYSDRGSYNEQFF. This chain joins TRBV6-5 and TRBJ2-1, with 9 nucleotides matching TRBD1. V lost 0 bases to trimming and J lost 0 bases; unmatched junction nucleotides: 0. CDR1 MNHEY and CDR2 SVGAGI come from the germline V gene. The length of the CDR3 is 16 residues.

This rearrangement joins TRBV7-9 to TRBJ1-4, with TRBD1 as a possible D gene (5 bases). Germline CDR1 SEHNR, CDR2 FQNEAQ (reference sequence). The CDR3 totals 15 residues. V lost 2 bases to trimming and J lost 6 bases, with 13 bases between them. CDR3 in DNA: TGTGCCAGCAGCTTATTGTTAGGAGGGGATGAAAAACTGTTTTTT. Protein: CASSLLLGGDEKLFF.

This rearrangement joins TRBV7-6 to TRBJ1-1; unclear D gene. The CDR3 has 15 amino acids. V dropped 0 bases and J dropped 3 bases, with 11 bases sitting between them. Germline CDR1 is SGHVS and CDR2 is FNYEAQ. The chain's CDR3 is CASSLAMGRDTEAFF. The CDR3 DNA reads TGTGCCAGCAGCTTAGCTATGGGGAGGGACACTGAAGCTTTCTTT.

The chain uses TRBV10-2 and TRBJ2-1; 12 positions match TRBD1. CDR3 length: 14 amino acids. V lost 8 bases, J lost 7 bases, and 6 bases stayed unmatched. Germline values: CDR1 WSHSY, CDR2 SAAADI. The CDR3 nucleotides are TGCGCCAGCGGGGACAGGGGGCTCAGGAATGAGCAGTTCTTC. This encodes CASGDRGLRNEQFF.

The chain combines TRBV6-5 with TRBJ1-2, with D perhaps TRBD1 (5 bases). The V end lost 6 bases, the J end lost 8 bases, and 13 bases lay between the germline ends. Germline V gene lookup returns CDR1 MNHEY and CDR2 SVGAGI. This CDR3 is built from 12 residues. The CDR3 spells CASSTGLEGYTF. The CDR3 DNA reads TGTGCCAGCAGCACGGGACTTGAAGGCTACACCTTC.

This clone was detected ten times or more. This rearrangement joins TRBV7-8 to TRBJ2-3; perhaps TRBD1 as D (6 bases). Germline lookup yields CDR1 SGHVS and CDR2 FQNEAQ. The CDR3 contains 15 residues. Trimming shortened V by 6 bases and J by 2 bases, and 15 bases separated the two germline ends. CDR3 coding DNA: TGTGCCAGCAGTCCCAGGACAGCGAACACAGATACGCAGTATTTT. As protein: CASSPRTANTDTQYF.

Worth noting for this clone: Other DNA sequences from this sample encode an identical CDR3 as well. The CDR3 loop is CASSLDRGNTGELFF. The CDR3 nucleotides are TGCGCCAGCAGCCTCGACAGGGGGAACACCGGGGAGCTGTTTTTT. V usage is TRBV5-1 and J usage is TRBJ2-2; 8 bases are shared with TRBD1. There are 15 residues in the CDR3. The junction had 3 bases not matched to a gene; V was cut back by 4 bases and J by 1 base. The V gene's germline CDR1 is SGHRS and CDR2 YFSETQ.

V gene TRBV11-3 combines with J gene TRBJ2-1; D might be TRBD2 (6 bases). The germline gives CDR1 SGHNT, CDR2 YENEEA. This CDR3 is 15 amino acids long. V was clipped by 1 base and J by 3 bases, with 10 bases between them. CDR3: CASSLGLAYYNEQFF. The CDR3, as DNA: TGTGCCAGCAGCTTAGGGCTAGCGTACTACAATGAGCAGTTCTTC.

CDR3 region: CASSQEGGEGTEAFF. The DNA of the CDR3 is TGCGCCAGCAGCCAAGAGGGGGGAGAGGGCACTGAAGCTTTCTTT. J is TRBJ1-1 and V is TRBV4-3; a possible D gene is TRBD1 (5 bases). CDR1 LGHNA and CDR2 YSLEER come from the germline V gene. This CDR3 is 15 amino acids long. V was shortened by 0 bases and J by 4 bases, with 12 bases between the two germline ends.

The gene calls are TRBV20-1 and TRBJ1-2; 8 bases fit TRBD1. V trimming: 3 bases; J trimming: 4 bases; junction bases outside the gene matches: 7. The CDR3 contains 14 residues. Germline CDR1 reads DFQATT; CDR2 reads SNEGSKA (reference sequence). CDR3 bases: TGCAGTGCTAGTGGGGGACAGGACCTCTATGGCTACACCTTC. Translated: CSASGGQDLYGYTF.

The V call is TRBV4-3, the J call TRBJ1-1; TRBD1 agrees at 10 bases. CDR3 length: 16 residues. In germline, CDR1 is LGHNA, CDR2 YSLEER. With V trimmed by 1 base and J by 5 bases, 7 bases remained unmatched. The CDR3 DNA is TGCGCCAGCAGCCAAGCACCAGGGACAGGGGCGACTGAAGCTTTCTTT. The encoded protein is CASSQAPGTGATEAFF.

The rearrangement joins TRBV28 to TRBJ1-4, with D unresolved. CDR1 and CDR2 (germline): MDHEN, SYDVKM. The CDR3 covers 16 residues. V was clipped by 6 bases and J by 5 bases, with 19 bases between them. Here the CDR3 DNA reads TGTGCCAGCAGACGGACCGGGGTGGCTCGAAATGAAAAACTGTTTTTT. Translating it yields CASRRTGVARNEKLFF.

This clone was seen more than once but under ten times. The V gene is TRBV2, the J gene TRBJ2-1, with 9 nucleotides matching TRBD2. V was clipped by 8 bases and J by 3 bases; unmatched bases: 5. CDR3 length: 14 residues. Germline V gene sequence: CDR1 SNHLY, CDR2 FYNNEI. The CDR3 region is CASGREGGYNEQFF. CDR3 bases: TGTGCCAGCGGGCGGGAGGGCGGCTACAATGAGCAGTTCTTC.

This clone was counted only a few times. The chain has TRBV19 and TRBJ1-4; D may be TRBD1 (5 bases). Germline CDR1 reads LNHDA; CDR2 reads SQIVND (reference sequence). The CDR3 contains 14 residues. Trimming removed 7 bases at V and 8 bases at J, with 17 bases between. CDR3 coding DNA: TGTGCCAGTAATCCCTTAGGGGAAGGGGAAAAACTGTTTTTT. It is translated as CASNPLGEGEKLFF.

This sequence joins TRBV5-1 and TRBJ1-1; 8 nucleotides agree with TRBD1. This CDR3 has 13 residues. CDR1 and CDR2 (germline): SGHRS, YFSETQ. V dropped 8 bases and J dropped 3; count of bases not matched to a gene: 6. The CDR3 coding sequence is TGCGCCAGTCGGACAGGGAGGGACACTGAAGCTTTCTTT. Translation: CASRTGRDTEAFF.

The gene calls are TRBV7-9 and TRBJ1-1; D perhaps matches TRBD1 (5 bases). From germline, CDR1 is SEHNR and CDR2 FQNEAQ (reference sequence). This CDR3 has 15 residues. Trimming removed 4 bases at V and 7 bases at J, with 19 bases between. The CDR3 sequence is CASSSRNHWGGEAFF. Here the CDR3 DNA reads TGTGCCAGCAGCTCCCGTAACCACTGGGGGGGTGAAGCTTTCTTT.

The rearrangement uses TRBV15 and TRBJ1-4, with D perhaps matching TRBD1 (5 bases). Germline V CDR1 and CDR2: LNHNV, YYDKDF (reference sequence). The CDR3 consists of 15 residues. Trimming removed 1 base from V and 6 bases from J, with 12 bases in between. As DNA, the CDR3 is TGTGCCACCAGCAGAGTACGGGGGGTAGATGAAAAACTGTTTTTT. This gives the protein CATSRVRGVDEKLFF.